A single sample gave rise to the 18 T cell receptor beta chains below, sequenced in a study of Ad26.COV2.S vaccination and SARS-CoV-2 variants. Treatment in this sample: about 20 received Ad26.COV2.S at low or high dose, single or two shots; several received placebo; per-sample allocation not given. Samples came from day 63 after the first vaccine or placebo injection. Only in-frame clones appear in the TCRdb table, and some are missing; sequencing was by immunoSEQ multiplex PCR. In the table there are roughly 330,000 clones, roughly 90% of which are singletons. The sample in question was peripheral blood, obtained in a trial of Ad26.COV2.S vaccine versus placebo. These TCRs come from a person between 18 and 59 years old who received the Ad26.COV2.S COVID-19 vaccine or a placebo.

This chain connects TRBV9 to TRBJ2-5; no definite D call. This CDR3 has 14 residues. CDR1 SGDLS and CDR2 YYNGEE come from the germline V gene. The germline V and J ends were trimmed by 4 bases and 4 bases, with 14 bases remaining between them. For the CDR3, the DNA is TGTGCCAGCAGCCCTCCCCGGTCCGGAGAGACCCAGTACTTC. Translating it yields CASSPPRSGETQYF.

The rearrangement joins TRBV6-4 to TRBJ1-2, with TRBD1 matching 10 bases. Germline loops: CDR1 MRHNA, CDR2 SNTAGT. Trimming cost V 3 bases and J 6 bases; bases outside gene matches: 4. CDR3 length: 14 amino acids. CDR3 region: CASSERGTGDGYTF. The CDR3 DNA follows: TGTGCCAGCAGTGAACGAGGGACAGGGGATGGCTACACCTTC.

As DNA, the CDR3 is TGTGCCAGCAGCCAAGAAAACAGGGGCACTGAAGCTTTCTTT. Encoded protein: CASSQENRGTEAFF. The V and J genes are TRBV3-1 (or the pseudogene TRBV3-2) and TRBJ1-1; 7 bases fit TRBD1. The trim removed 0 bases at V and 4 bases at J, leaving 2 bases unmatched. Per the germline V gene, CDR1 is LGHDT and CDR2 is YNNKEL (reference sequence). The CDR3 loop spans 14 amino acids.

V usage is TRBV6-2 or TRBV6-3 and J usage is TRBJ1-1; D is unresolved. V was cut by 3 bases and J by 7 bases, with 6 bases left in between. The germline V gene encodes CDR1 MNHEY and CDR2 SVGEGT. The CDR3 extends over 11 amino acids. This chain's CDR3 is CASSYPGEAFF. The DNA for the CDR3 is TGTGCCAGCAGTTATCCAGGTGAAGCTTTCTTT.

V usage is TRBV7-8 and J usage is TRBJ2-7, with D maybe TRBD2 (6 bases). The germline V gene encodes CDR1 SGHVS and CDR2 FQNEAQ. Trimming removed 1 base from V and 2 bases from J, with 18 bases in between. The CDR3 is made up of 17 amino acids. The CDR3 here is CASSLGYRLVDAYEQYV. The CDR3 DNA reads TGTGCCAGCAGCTTAGGTTATAGACTAGTGGATGCCTACGAGCAGTACGTC.

The chain employs TRBV15 and TRBJ2-1, with D unresolved. Trimming removed 6 bases from V and 2 bases from J, with 2 bases in between. Per the germline V gene, CDR1 is LNHNV and CDR2 is YYDKDF (reference sequence). This CDR3 is 11 amino acids long. CDR3: CATRAYNEQFF. The DNA of the CDR3 is TGTGCCACCAGGGCCTACAATGAGCAGTTCTTC.

The chain couples TRBV6-1 to TRBJ1-4; D unclear. Between the trimmed V and J ends, which lost 2 bases and 2 bases, there was a span of 9 bases. The germline gives CDR1 MNHNS, CDR2 SASEGT. The CDR3 contains 15 residues. The CDR3 protein is CASSESRKTNEKLFF. The CDR3 region has the DNA TGTGCCAGCAGTGAATCGCGGAAGACTAATGAAAAACTGTTTTTT.

The rearrangement joins TRBV19 to TRBJ1-2, with D unresolved. CDR3 length equals 12 residues. Per germline, CDR1 LNHDA and CDR2 SQIVND (reference sequence). V was clipped by 1 base and J by 7 bases, with 7 bases between them. The CDR3 region is CASSIGEVGYTF. The CDR3 region has the DNA TGTGCCAGTAGTATAGGGGAGGTTGGCTACACCTTC.

Here the CDR3 reads CATRGGQVNTEAFF. The CDR3 DNA reads as TGTGCCACCAGGGGAGGTCAGGTGAACACTGAAGCTTTCTTT. This chain joins TRBV6-6 and TRBJ1-1; D is possibly TRBD1 (6 bases). Trimming took off 10 bases at V and 0 bases at J, with 15 bases between the two ends. The CDR3 extends over 14 amino acids. Germline V CDR1 and CDR2: MNHNY, SVGAGI (reference sequence).

This sequence joins TRBV7-2 and TRBJ1-5; maybe TRBD1 (6 bases). This CDR3 contains 13 residues. Germline V gene sequence: CDR1 SGHTA, CDR2 FQGNSA. The V gene lost 4 bases and the J gene lost 4 bases, with 8 bases spanning the gap. The DNA for the CDR3 is TGTGCCAGCAGCTACAGGGAAAATCAGCCCCAGCATTTT. Translation gives CASSYRENQPQHF.

This rearrangement joins TRBV19 to TRBJ1-2, with 7 bases fitting TRBD1. CDR1 LNHDA and CDR2 SQIVND come from the germline V gene (reference sequence). CDR3 length: 13 amino acids. The J segment lost 5 bases and the V segment lost 6 bases, leaving 6 bases of the junction unmatched. CDR3: CASSDRARYGYTF. The CDR3 DNA reads as TGTGCCAGTAGCGACAGGGCCCGATATGGCTACACCTTC.

This chain links TRBV7-6 with TRBJ2-1, with D perhaps TRBD2 (5 bases). V was clipped by 5 bases and J by 8 bases, with 22 bases between them. The CDR3 is 16 residues long. The germline V gene encodes CDR1 SGHVS and CDR2 FNYEAQ. The CDR3 region has the DNA TGTGCCAGCAGCCCCGGGGTAGGCCGCTATGACTATGAGCAGTTCTTC. Translating it yields CASSPGVGRYDYEQFF.

This rearrangement joins TRBV24-1 to TRBJ2-1, with a tentative D call TRBD2 (5 bases). The CDR3 has 18 amino acids. The V gene lost 0 bases and the J gene lost 9 bases, with 23 bases spanning the gap. Germline V gene lookup returns CDR1 KGHDR and CDR2 SFDVKD. The CDR3 loop is CATSDLVSGPAASLEQFF. In DNA, the CDR3 is TGTGCCACCAGTGATTTGGTATCTGGGCCAGCGGCGTCTCTTGAGCAGTTCTTC.

This sequence joins TRBV5-1 and TRBJ2-2; 9 positions agree with TRBD1. Germline V gene data show CDR1 as SGHRS and CDR2 as YFSETQ. This CDR3 is built from 15 residues. Trimming took 4 bases from V and 6 from J; bases not matched to a gene: 7. CDR3 region: CASSVQGALAGELFF. CDR3 DNA: TGCGCCAGCAGCGTACAGGGGGCGCTCGCCGGGGAGCTGTTTTTT.

The chain recombines TRBV11-2 with TRBJ2-5; 7 nucleotides line up with TRBD2. Germline trimming cut 4 bases from V and 4 bases from J; bases unmatched to any gene: 6. The CDR3 totals 14 residues. Germline V gives CDR1 SGHAT, CDR2 FQNNGV. The CDR3 loop reads CASSSSGLVETQYF. CDR3 in DNA: TGTGCCAGCAGCTCCTCCGGACTAGTAGAGACCCAGTACTTC. Filled out from reference TRBV11-2 and TRBJ2-5, the complete variable domain reads EAGVAQSPRYKIIEKRQSVAFWCNPISGHATLYWYQQILGQGPKLLIQFQNNGVVDDSQLPKDRFSAERLKGVDSTLKIQPAKLEDSAVYLCASSSSGLVETQYFGPGTRLLVL.

This clone was picked up one time. The V gene is TRBV30, the J gene TRBJ1-1, with TRBD1 as a possible D gene (6 bases). CDR1 and CDR2 from the germline V gene are GTSNPN and SVGIG (reference sequence). This CDR3 has 15 residues. The ends were cut back, 0 bases at V and 6 bases at J, with 17 bases in the middle. The CDR3 nucleotides read TGTGCCTGGAGTGTCACAGGGAGGTTTAGGGCTGAAGCTTTCTTT. This sequence encodes CAWSVTGRFRAEAFF.

This clone was recorded once. This rearrangement joins TRBV25-1 to TRBJ2-1; 9 bases line up with TRBD1. From germline, CDR1 is MGHDK and CDR2 SYGVNS. The V segment lost 3 bases and the J segment 7 bases; nucleotides outside the gene matches: 13. This CDR3 has 17 amino acids. The CDR3 here is CASSERGPGQGKNEQFF. CDR3 nucleotides: TGTGCCAGCAGTGAGCGAGGACCGGGACAGGGTAAGAATGAGCAGTTCTTC.

The rearrangement links TRBV7-9 to TRBJ1-2, with 8 bases matching TRBD1. The CDR3 sequence is 16 residues long. The trim removed 6 bases at V and 3 bases at J, leaving 12 bases unmatched. CDR1 and CDR2 from the germline V gene are SEHNR and FQNEAQ (reference sequence). Here the CDR3 DNA reads TGTGCCAGCAGACCACGTTACAGGGGGGACCACTATGGCTACACCTTC. It is translated as CASRPRYRGDHYGYTF.